Shown below are 4 T cell receptor beta chains from a single sample sequenced in a study of blood T cell repertoires in COVID-19. Generated by immunoSEQ multiplex PCR, the TCRdb table keeps only in-frame clones and is missing some. The data contain more than 45,000 clones, around 76% of them singletons. Sample: peripheral blood. All receptors derive from a woman aged 60 to 75 with acute or convalescent COVID-19.

The chain carries TRBV7-8 and TRBJ2-3, with TRBD2 matching 8 bases. Unmatched junction bases numbered 7, after V lost 5 bases and J lost 3 bases. The germline V gene has CDR1 SGHVS and CDR2 FQNEAQ. CDR3 length: 15 residues. CDR3 residues: CASSREGGKTDTQYF. In DNA form, the CDR3 reads TGTGCCAGCAGCCGGGAGGGGGGGAAAACAGATACGCAGTATTTT.

The CDR3 nucleotides read TGTGCCAGCAGACATAGGGGGGGCCCCCAAGGCCCCGGTGGGGAGCAGTTCTTC. Protein: CASRHRGGPQGPGGEQFF. The chain uses TRBV27 and TRBJ2-1; D perhaps matches TRBD2 (7 bases). There are 18 residues in the CDR3. The V end lost 6 bases, the J end lost 10 bases, and 31 bases lay between the germline ends. Germline lookup yields CDR1 MNHEY and CDR2 SMNVEV (reference sequence).

The chain carries TRBV30 and TRBJ1-5; D remains unclear. Trimming stripped 2 bases from V and 2 bases from J, with 10 bases between. The CDR3 covers 14 residues. The germline gives CDR1 GTSNPN, CDR2 SVGIG (reference sequence). CDR3 DNA sequence: TGTGCCTGGAGTCCCGGGATGGGCAATCAGCCCCAGCATTTT. This encodes CAWSPGMGNQPQHF.

The J gene is TRBJ2-3, the V gene TRBV6-2 or TRBV6-3; possible D gene TRBD2, 5 bases. Trimming stripped 7 bases from V and 6 bases from J, with 14 bases between. The length of the CDR3 is 13 residues. From germline, CDR1 is MNHEY and CDR2 SVGEGT. CDR3: CASTPNGDDTQYF. For the CDR3, the DNA is TGTGCCAGCACCCCGAACGGGGATGATACGCAGTATTTT.